The 21 T cell receptor beta chains in this list originate from one sample, sequenced in a study of T cells in Graves' hyperthyroidism and ophthalmopathy. Amplification targeted TCR beta CDR3 regions from RNA transcripts. The TCR CDR3 was amplified in a first-round RT-PCR using the HTBI primer set. TCRdb used MiXCR to reprocess the multiplex PCR reads, holding one entry per CDR3 protein. The repertoire holds roughly 530,000 distinct CDR3 sequences, with 17% as singletons. The sequenced sample consisted of blood. The receptors here all came from a woman aged 18-29 years with Graves' ophthalmopathy.

On this clonotype: Being one base from a much bigger clone, this may be a read error. V is TRBV12-3 or TRBV12-4 and J is TRBJ2-7, with TRBD1 identical over 7 bases. This CDR3 is built from 13 residues. The DNA for the CDR3 is TGTGTCAGCAGTAGGGGGCCCGTGGGCGAGCAGTACTTC. It specifies CVSSRGPVGEQYF.

The chain recombines TRBV14 with TRBJ1-2; no firm D call. Trimming pared 0 bases from V and 4 bases from J, leaving 9 bases between. Per the germline V gene, CDR1 is SGHDN and CDR2 is FVKESK. CDR3 size: 14 residues. CDR3 sequence reads: CASSQDRGVYGYTF. The CDR3, as DNA: TGTGCCAGCAGCCAAGATCGGGGTGTCTATGGCTACACCTTC.

This clonotype showed up many times. The V gene is TRBV30, the J gene TRBJ1-1, with 7 bases that match TRBD1. Per the germline V gene, CDR1 is GTSNPN and CDR2 is SVGIG (reference sequence). The trim removed 3 bases at V and 4 bases at J, leaving 5 bases unmatched. This CDR3 is 13 amino acids long. CDR3 amino acids: CAWRGDRATEAFF. CDR3 nucleotides: TGTGCCTGGAGAGGTGACAGGGCCACTGAAGCTTTCTTT.

This clonotype was detected a few times. The chain uses TRBV5-6 and TRBJ2-5, with D tentatively TRBD2 (7 bases). The germline V and J ends were trimmed by 4 bases and 5 bases, with 18 bases remaining between them. Germline values: CDR1 SGHDT, CDR2 YYEEEE. The CDR3 length is 15 residues. CDR3 sequence (DNA): TGTGCCAGCAGCGGAGGAGGGGGGGGCCGGGAGACCCAGTACTTC. This translates into CASSGGGGGRETQYF.

The genes are TRBV5-1 and TRBJ2-1, with 7 positions matching TRBD2. V dropped 4 bases and J dropped 11; count of bases not matched to a gene: 6. The germline V gene encodes CDR1 SGHRS and CDR2 YFSETQ. CDR3 length: 12 amino acids. CDR3 region: CASSPGGVQQFF. CDR3 nucleotide sequence: TGCGCCAGCAGCCCGGGGGGAGTACAGCAGTTCTTC. The variable domain in full, completed from reference TRBV5-1 and TRBJ2-1, reads KAGVTQTPRYLIKTRGQQVTLSCSPISGHRSVSWYQQTPGQGLQFLFEYFSETQRNKGNFPGRFSGRQFSNSRSEMNVSTLELGDSALYLCASSPGGVQQFFGPGTRLTVL.

This clonotype was detected many times. V is TRBV7-2 and J is TRBJ2-5, with TRBD1 identical over 9 bases. Trimming removed 3 bases from V and 5 bases from J; junction bases left unmatched: 4. Germline V gene data show CDR1 as SGHTA and CDR2 as FQGNSA. The CDR3 runs 14 residues. This chain's CDR3 is CASSFRDRAETQYF. The CDR3, as DNA: TGTGCCAGCAGCTTCCGGGACAGGGCTGAGACCCAGTACTTC.

The V call is TRBV19, the J call TRBJ1-1; D not certain. This CDR3 is 11 amino acids long. The V end was cut by 11 bases, the J end by 2 bases, with 9 bases between. Germline V lookup: CDR1 LNHDA, CDR2 SQIVND (reference sequence). The DNA of the CDR3 is TGTGCCGCCAGGAGAAACACTGAAGCTTTCTTT. Its translation: CAARRNTEAFF.

This clonotype was counted many times. The chain links TRBV7-2 to TRBJ2-1; the D gene is possibly TRBD2 (6 bases). This CDR3 has 13 residues. CDR1 SGHTA and CDR2 FQGNSA come from the germline V gene. Trimming cost V 8 bases and J 4 bases, with 12 bases left between them. CDR3 sequence (DNA): TGTGCCAGCGGGGGGAGGAGATACAATGAGCAGTTCTTC. It translates to CASGGRRYNEQFF.

The V call is TRBV13, the J call TRBJ1-6; TRBD1 is a possible D gene (6 bases). This CDR3 is 16 amino acids long. Trimming left V 7 bases short and J 5 bases short, with 18 bases between. Germline CDR1 and CDR2: PRHDT and FYEKMQ (reference sequence). CDR3 sequence (DNA): TGTGCCAGCACCGAAGGGGGGGGGACCGATAATTCACCCCTCCACTTT. This encodes CASTEGGGTDNSPLHF.

The sample holds many counts of this clonotype. In nucleotides, the CDR3 is TGTGCCAGCAGTGCAGGGGGTTATAGCAATCAGCCCCAGCATTTT. Translated: CASSAGGYSNQPQHF. This rearrangement joins TRBV6-1 to TRBJ1-5; 7 nucleotides agree with TRBD1. This CDR3 is 15 amino acids long. Trimming cost V 4 bases and J 0 bases; bases outside gene matches: 3. CDR1 and CDR2 from the germline V gene are MNHNS and SASEGT.

This clonotype has more than one count but fewer than ten. The rearrangement joins TRBV28 to TRBJ1-6; D is possibly TRBD1 (5 bases). CDR3 length: 14 amino acids. The ends were cut back, 6 bases at V and 6 bases at J, with 12 bases in the middle. Per the germline V gene, CDR1 is MDHEN and CDR2 is SYDVKM. In DNA form, the CDR3 reads TGTGCCAGCAGAGTCAGGGCACTTAATTCACCCCTCCACTTT. Translated: CASRVRALNSPLHF.

The chain recombines TRBV10-2 with TRBJ1-4; no firm D call. The germline CDR1 and CDR2 sequences are WSHSY and SAAADI. The CDR3 loop spans 10 amino acids. The germline V and J ends were trimmed by 11 bases and 8 bases, with 9 bases remaining between them. The CDR3 DNA is TGCGCCCCCAGCAGGGAAAAACTGTTTTTT. It translates to CAPSREKLFF.

In its sample, this clonotype was seen many times. V is TRBV30 and J is TRBJ1-5; a weak D match, TRBD1 (5 bases). The CDR3 totals 14 residues. Germline-derived CDR1 and CDR2 are GTSNPN and SVGIG (reference sequence). With 2 bases removed from V and 3 bases from J, the gap between germline ends came to 11 bases. The CDR3 DNA reads as TGTGCCTGGAGTACTATCGGGACCAATCAGCCCCAGCATTTT. Translated: CAWSTIGTNQPQHF.

This clonotype was counted a few times. This sequence joins TRBV14 and TRBJ2-3; TRBD2 aligns across 7 bases. V shed 0 bases and J 1 base; nucleotides not matched to a gene: 7. Per the germline V gene, CDR1 is SGHDN and CDR2 is FVKESK. This CDR3 contains 17 residues. The CDR3 DNA reads TGTGCCAGCAGCCAAGAGGGCGGGGGACTTCGCACAGATACGCAGTATTTT. It encodes CASSQEGGGLRTDTQYF.

This clonotype was seen repeatedly, ten times or more. V usage is TRBV18 and J usage is TRBJ1-6, with 10 bases lining up with TRBD1. Germline V gene sequence: CDR1 KGHSH, CDR2 LQKENI. The CDR3 extends over 15 amino acids. V shed 3 bases, J shed 8 bases, and the junction held 4 bases outside the gene matches. The CDR3 sequence is CASSPRTGGDSPLHF. CDR3 DNA sequence: TGTGCCAGCTCACCGCGGACAGGGGGTGATTCACCCCTCCACTTT. Using reference TRBV18 and TRBJ1-6 for the parts outside the CDR3, the full variable domain is NAGVMQNPRHLVRRRGQEARLRCSPMKGHSHVYWYRQLPEEGLKFMVYLQKENIIDESGMPKERFSAEFPKEGPSILRIQQVVRGDSAAYFCASSPRTGGDSPLHFGNGTRLTVT.

This clonotype was detected many times. The V call is TRBV28, the J call TRBJ2-5; the match to TRBD1 covers 8 bases. The CDR3 has 16 residues. Germline V lookup: CDR1 MDHEN, CDR2 SYDVKM. The junction had 12 bases not matched to a gene; V was cut back by 4 bases and J by 5 bases. The CDR3 sequence: CASSSSGTGEKETQYF. For the CDR3, the DNA is TGTGCCAGCAGTTCCTCCGGGACAGGTGAAAAGGAGACCCAGTACTTC.

The chain employs TRBV11-2 and TRBJ2-1, with D perhaps TRBD2 (7 bases). This CDR3 spans 13 amino acids. In germline, CDR1 is SGHAT, CDR2 FQNNGV. V lost 1 base and J lost 10, with 11 bases in between. The CDR3 protein is CASSLGRGTEQFF. CDR3 DNA sequence: TGTGCCAGCAGCTTAGGGCGGGGGACAGAGCAGTTCTTC.

The sample holds a few counts of this clonotype. The chain combines TRBV28 with TRBJ1-1; 9 bases are shared with TRBD1. CDR1 is MDHEN and CDR2 is SYDVKM in the germline V gene. The junction had 4 bases not matched to a gene; V was cut back by 5 bases and J by 0 bases. CDR3 length equals 15 residues. The chain's CDR3 is CASSRTGVVNTEAFF. The CDR3 DNA sequence: TGTGCCAGCAGTCGGACAGGGGTAGTGAACACTGAAGCTTTCTTT. The whole variable domain, remainder taken from reference TRBV28 and TRBJ1-1, is DVKVTQSSRYLVKRTGEKVFLECVQDMDHENMFWYRQDPGLGLRLIYFSYDVKMKEKGDIPEGYSVSREKKERFSLILESASTNQTSMYLCASSRTGVVNTEAFFGQGTRLTVV.

This clonotype occurred many times. The chain joins TRBV6-1 to TRBJ2-1; D uncertain. The V and J ends lost 6 bases and 6 bases respectively, with 15 bases between them. Germline V gene data show CDR1 as MNHNS and CDR2 as SASEGT. The CDR3 spans 14 residues. CDR3 DNA: TGTGCCAGCAGACCGGCCACTGCCAGCAATGAGCAGTTCTTC. Encoded protein: CASRPATASNEQFF.

This clonotype has more than one count but fewer than ten. The rearrangement joins TRBV15 to TRBJ1-2, with a tentative D call TRBD1 (6 bases). The germline V gene encodes CDR1 LNHNV and CDR2 YYDKDF (reference sequence). There are 19 residues in the CDR3. The V end was cut by 0 bases, the J end by 5 bases, with 25 bases between. The CDR3 loop is CATSRDRPRRGEMEYGYTF. In nucleotides, the CDR3 is TGTGCCACCAGCAGAGATCGACCGAGGAGGGGGGAGATGGAGTATGGCTACACCTTC.

At least ten counts were recorded for this clonotype. The chain joins TRBV11-1 to TRBJ2-3; D perhaps matches TRBD1 (5 bases). The CDR3 extends over 15 amino acids. Germline lookup yields CDR1 SGHAT and CDR2 FQDESV (reference sequence). Trimming cost V 2 bases and J 5 bases, with 14 bases left between them. The CDR3 loop reads CASSLFRGQGDTQYF. DNA for the CDR3: TGTGCCAGCAGCTTATTTAGGGGCCAAGGAGATACGCAGTATTTT.